The entry below describes one T cell receptor beta chain. This record belongs to a study of T cell changes during pregnancy in multiple sclerosis. Assay: immunoSEQ multiplex PCR; the TCRdb copy retains only in-frame clones and omits some. This sample carries tens of thousands of clones, about 91% of them seen once, and the ten largest clones take approximately 5.7%. Looked up from germline, CDR1 is SGDLS and CDR2 is YYNGEE. There are 16 residues in the CDR3. V shed 3 bases, J shed 6 bases, and the junction held 8 bases outside the gene matches. The chain carries TRBV9 and TRBJ2-1, with 11 bases that match TRBD2. The sequences come from CD8+ T cells from peripheral blood mononuclear cells, collected before pregnancy. The clonotype was recovered from a female donor with multiple sclerosis, enrolled in a pregnancy study. The CDR3 is CASSGLAGGPSNEQFF. The CDR3 bases are TGTGCCAGCAGCGGATTAGCGGGGGGGCCCTCCAATGAGCAGTTCTTC.